This record covers a single T cell receptor (beta chain). These data come from a study of blood T cells in healthy people across ages. Using a J-beta primer mix together with a sample-barcoded 5' primer, a second PCR was run for roughly 6 to 11 cycles. TCRdb passed the 5' RACE reads through MiXCR, listing each CDR3 protein once. The sample includes around 600,000 distinct CDR3 sequences, around half of them seen just once. CDR3 length: 14 amino acids. Germline CDR1 MNHEY, CDR2 SVGEGT. This clonotype was obtained from a man of 80 years or more in good health. What was sequenced was blood. The rearrangement uses TRBV6-2 or TRBV6-3 and TRBJ2-4; maybe TRBD2 (7 bases). The J call may not be correct, given that the DNA end is closer to TRBJ2-7. CDR3 region: CASSPRRGRNEQYF. In DNA, the CDR3 is TGTGCCAGCAGTCCGCGGCGGGGGCGGAACGAGCAGTACTTC.